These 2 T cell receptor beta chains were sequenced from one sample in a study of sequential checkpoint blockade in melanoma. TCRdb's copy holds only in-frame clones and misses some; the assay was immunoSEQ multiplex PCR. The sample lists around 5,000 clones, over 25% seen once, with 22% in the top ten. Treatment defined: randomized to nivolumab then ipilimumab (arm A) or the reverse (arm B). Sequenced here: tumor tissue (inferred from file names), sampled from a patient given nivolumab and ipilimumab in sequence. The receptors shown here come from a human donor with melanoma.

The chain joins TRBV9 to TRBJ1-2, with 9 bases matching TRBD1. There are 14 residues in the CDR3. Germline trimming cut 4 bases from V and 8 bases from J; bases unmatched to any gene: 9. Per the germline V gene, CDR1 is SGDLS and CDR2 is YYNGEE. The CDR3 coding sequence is TGTGCCAGCAGCCCCAGGGACAGGGTCCGGGGCTACACCTTC. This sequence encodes CASSPRDRVRGYTF.

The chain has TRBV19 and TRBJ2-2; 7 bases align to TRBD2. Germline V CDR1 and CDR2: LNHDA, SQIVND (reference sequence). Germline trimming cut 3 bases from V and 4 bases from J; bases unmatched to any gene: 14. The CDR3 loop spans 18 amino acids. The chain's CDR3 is CASSIQGFAGVRTGELFF. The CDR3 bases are TGTGCCAGTAGTATCCAGGGATTCGCGGGAGTGCGCACCGGGGAGCTGTTTTTT.